The 3 T cell receptor beta chains below were found in one sample sequenced in a study of blood T cell repertoires in COVID-19. Assay used: immunoSEQ multiplex PCR; TCRdb lists only in-frame clones, some missing. The table has about 70,000 clones, 86% seen once. The specimen was peripheral blood. The receptors stem from a man in his sixties or seventies with active COVID-19.

The V call is TRBV27, the J call TRBJ1-1; 10 bases line up with TRBD1. The CDR3 loop spans 16 amino acids. V shed 5 bases and J 4 bases; nucleotides not matched to a gene: 10. Per the germline V gene, CDR1 is MNHEY and CDR2 is SMNVEV (reference sequence). The CDR3 DNA is TGTGCCAGCAGTCCCGGGACAGGGGACCCCCCCACTGAAGCTTTCTTT. Translating gives CASSPGTGDPPTEAFF.

V gene TRBV6-6 combines with J gene TRBJ2-3; D might be TRBD1 (5 bases). The CDR3 is 16 amino acids. V dropped 5 bases and J dropped 0 bases, with 15 bases sitting between them. CDR1 and CDR2 from the germline V gene are MNHNY and SVGAGI (reference sequence). The CDR3 reads CASSRRQTLSTDTQYF. CDR3 coding DNA: TGTGCCAGCAGTCGACGACAGACTTTGAGCACAGATACGCAGTATTTT.

DNA of the CDR3: TGCGCCAGCGGGGTAGCGGGAGGGCAGGAGACCCAGTACTTC. Residues: CASGVAGGQETQYF. The chain employs TRBV5-1 and TRBJ2-5, with 11 bases fitting TRBD2. Per the germline V gene, CDR1 is SGHRS and CDR2 is YFSETQ. The CDR3 contains 14 residues. The ends lost 7 bases at V and 5 bases at J; junction bases unmatched: 7.